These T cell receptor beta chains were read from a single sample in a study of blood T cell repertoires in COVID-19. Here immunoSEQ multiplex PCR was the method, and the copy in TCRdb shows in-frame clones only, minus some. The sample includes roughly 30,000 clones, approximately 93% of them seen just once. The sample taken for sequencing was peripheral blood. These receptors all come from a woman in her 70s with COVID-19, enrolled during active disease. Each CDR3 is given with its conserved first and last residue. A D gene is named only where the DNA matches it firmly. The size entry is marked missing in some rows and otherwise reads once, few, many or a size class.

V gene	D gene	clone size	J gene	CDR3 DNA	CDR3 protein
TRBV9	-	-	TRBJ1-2	TGTGCCAGCAGCCCCCGTTTGGTAGGGGATTTCTATGGCTACACCTTC	CASSPRLVGDFYGYTF
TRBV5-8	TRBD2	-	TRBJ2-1	TGTGCCAGCAGTTTACTAGCGGATTACAATGAGCAGTTCTTC	CASSLLADYNEQFF
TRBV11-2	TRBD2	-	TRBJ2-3	TGTGCCAGCAGCTCCGAGGGACTAGCGGGTTTCACAGATACGCAGTATTTT	CASSSEGLAGFTDTQYF
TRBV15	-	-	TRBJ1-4	TGTGCCACCAGCAGGTTGTCAGGTAGTGAAAAACTGTTTTTT	CATSRLSGSEKLFF
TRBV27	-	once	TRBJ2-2	TGTGCCAGCAGTCTCCTGACCTCCGGGTACACCGGGGAGCTGTTTTTT	CASSLLTSGYTGELFF
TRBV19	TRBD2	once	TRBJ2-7	TGTGCCAGTAGTCGGGGGGTAGCGCTCTACGAGCAGTACTTC	CASSRGVALYEQYF
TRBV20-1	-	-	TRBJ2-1	TGCAGTGCTAGCGGTCCTGAGCAGTTCTTC	CSASGPEQFF
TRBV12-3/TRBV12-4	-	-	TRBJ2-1	TGTGCCAGCAGTTTAAACTTCAATGAGCAGTTCTTC	CASSLNFNEQFF
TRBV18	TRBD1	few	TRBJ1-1	TGTGCCAGCTCCCCCACTAGTCGACAGGGTGACACTGAAGCTTTCTTT	CASSPTSRQGDTEAFF
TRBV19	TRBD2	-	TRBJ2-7	TGTGCCAGTAGGATGACTAGCGGGAGTTTTAGCGAGCAGTACTTC	CASRMTSGSFSEQYF
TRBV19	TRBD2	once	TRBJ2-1	TGTGCCAGTAGTCCCCGGACTAGCGGATACAATGAGCAGTTCTTC	CASSPRTSGYNEQFF
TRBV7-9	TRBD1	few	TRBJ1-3	TGTGCCAGCAGCGTCGCAGGGGGCTCTGGAAACACCATATATTTT	CASSVAGGSGNTIYF
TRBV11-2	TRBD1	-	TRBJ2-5	TGTGCCAGCAGCTCAGGGGGACAAGAGACCCAGTACTTC	CASSSGGQETQYF
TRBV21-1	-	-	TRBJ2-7	TGTGCCAGCAGCGAAAAAACTAGCGGGAGGTCCTACGAGCAGTACTTC	CASSEKTSGRSYEQYF
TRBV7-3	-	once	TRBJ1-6	TGTGCCAGCAGCTTAAAGCCAGGGGATTCACCCCTCCACTTT	CASSLKPGDSPLHF
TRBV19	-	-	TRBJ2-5	TGTGCCAGTAGTATACAGCAAGAGACCCAGTACTTC	CASSIQQETQYF
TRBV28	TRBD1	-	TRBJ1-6	TGTGCCAGCAGTCCCGGGGGACAGGGGGGTCACCTCCACTTT	CASSPGGQGGHLHF
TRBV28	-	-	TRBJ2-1	TGTGCCAGCAGTTTGACTACCCTCCAAAATGAGCAGTTCTTC	CASSLTTLQNEQFF
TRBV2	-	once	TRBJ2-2	TGTGCCAGCCTCAGTCGGGAGTTCGACACCGGGGAGCTGTTTTTT	CASLSREFDTGELFF
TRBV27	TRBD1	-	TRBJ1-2	TGTGCCAGCAGTTCGGCGGACAGGGGTGGCTACACCTTC	CASSSADRGGYTF
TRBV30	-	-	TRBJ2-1	TGTGCCTGGCTTACTAGCCGCGATGAGCAGTTCTTC	CAWLTSRDEQFF
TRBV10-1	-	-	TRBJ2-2	TGCGCCAGCAGTGATCCAAACACCGGGGAGCTGTTTTTT	CASSDPNTGELFF
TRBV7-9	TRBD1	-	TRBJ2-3	TGTGCCAGCAGCGACAGACAGGGCGACACAGATACGCAGTATTTT	CASSDRQGDTDTQYF
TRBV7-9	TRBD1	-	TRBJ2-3	TGTGCCAGCAGTTGGGCGGGACAGGGAGAAGATACGCAGTATTTT	CASSWAGQGEDTQYF
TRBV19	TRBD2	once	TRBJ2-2	TGTGCCAGTAGTCGCGGGGGGCTAGCGGGAGCCGGGGAGCTGTTTTTT	CASSRGGLAGAGELFF
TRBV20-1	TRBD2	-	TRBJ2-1	TGCAGTGCTAGTCGGGAGGGGCCCTACAATGAGCAGTTCTTC	CSASREGPYNEQFF
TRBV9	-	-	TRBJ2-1	TGTGCCAGCAGCGTAGCGGGAGCCTACAATGAGCAGTTCTTC	CASSVAGAYNEQFF
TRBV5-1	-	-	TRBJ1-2	TGCGCCAGCAGCTTGGACGGTAACTATGGCTACACCTTC	CASSLDGNYGYTF
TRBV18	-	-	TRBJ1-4	TGTGCCAGCTCACCCAACTACGAGACTAGGGGTGGTGAAAAACTGTTTTTT	CASSPNYETRGGEKLFF
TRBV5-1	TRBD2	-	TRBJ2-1	TGCGCCAGCAGCCCCAGTCCTGTTAGCGGGAGGGACTCCTACAATGAGCAGTTCTTC	CASSPSPVSGRDSYNEQFF
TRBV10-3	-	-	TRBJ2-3	TGTGCCATCAGTGCAAAAAGCACAGATACGCAGTATTTT	CAISAKSTDTQYF
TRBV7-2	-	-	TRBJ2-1	TGTGCCAGCAGCTTAACGAGACTAGTCGTCTACAATGAGCAGTTCTTC	CASSLTRLVVYNEQFF
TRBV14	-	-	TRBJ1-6	TGTGCCAGCAGCCATGCTGGGGGACTTTATTCACCCCTCCACTTT	CASSHAGGLYSPLHF
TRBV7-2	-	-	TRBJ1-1	TGTGCCAGCAGCTTAGGCAGTCTGAACACTGAAGCTTTCTTT	CASSLGSLNTEAFF
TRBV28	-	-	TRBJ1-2	TGTGCCAGCAGTTCTCCCGGAGGGTTAGGCTATGGCTACACCTTC	CASSSPGGLGYGYTF
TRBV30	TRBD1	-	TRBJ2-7	TGTGCCTTCCTCGACAGGGGGCCTGGGGAGCAGTACTTC	CAFLDRGPGEQYF
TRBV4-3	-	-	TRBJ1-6	TGCGCCAGCAGCCAAGTTGGACACTTTTCACCCCTCCACTTT	CASSQVGHFSPLHF
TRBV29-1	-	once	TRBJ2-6	TGCAGCGTTGACGTCTCTGGGGCCAACGTCCTGACTTTC	CSVDVSGANVLTF
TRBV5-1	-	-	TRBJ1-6	TGCGCCAGCAGCACGGGAGAGCCTAATTCACCCCTCCACTTT	CASSTGEPNSPLHF
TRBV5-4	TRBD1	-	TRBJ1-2	TGTGCCAGCAGCGGACAGGATGGCTACACCTTC	CASSGQDGYTF
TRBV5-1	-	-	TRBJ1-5	TGCGCCAGCAGCTTGTCAGGCTCAGATCAGCCCCAGCATTTT	CASSLSGSDQPQHF
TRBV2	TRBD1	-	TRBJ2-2	TGTGCCAGCAGTGTTAGCGAGAGACCGACAGGGGGCAGCACCGGGGAGCTGTTTTTT	CASSVSERPTGGSTGELFF